Sequencing of this TCR beta chain was carried out in a study of Ad26.COV2.S vaccination and SARS-CoV-2 variants. With regard to this clone: No antigen is known for it.

Study conclusions and caveats: Vaccine recipients posted higher spike-specific TCR breadth than their placebo counterparts. Measures of TCR breadth and depth may have fallen short of total T cell responses.

Measured with immunoSEQ multiplex PCR; TCRdb has only the in-frame clones, and not every one. Among under 95,000 clones listed, 82% were seen once. Sequencing used peripheral blood, obtained after recovery from COVID-19. The sequence was collected from a human donor who had recovered from COVID-19.

Written as DNA, the CDR3 is TGTGCCAGCAGGTCCAGCGGTGCTAATGAAAAACTGTTTTTT. It codes for CASRSSGANEKLFF. The chain is built from TRBV28 and TRBJ1-4; D gene uncertain. V lost 6 bases and J 3 bases, leaving 11 bases between the germline ends. The CDR3 extends over 14 amino acids. Germline V gene data show CDR1 as MDHEN and CDR2 as SYDVKM.